This TCR beta chain comes out of a study of shared clonotypes between healthy human individuals. The method was immunoSEQ multiplex PCR; TCRdb's version includes in-frame clones alone and lacks a portion of them. This sample has some 2 million clones, with roughly 95% found just once. About this clone: Its specificity is not known.

Overall study findings and caveats: Represented genetic and exposure-history diversity was restricted by having few donors.

Germline CDR1 is SGHVS and CDR2 is FNYEAQ. V lost 2 bases and J lost 7, with 23 bases in between. The CDR3 is 18 residues long. The sample was naive CD4+ T cells sorted from blood. Subset here: CD45RA+ positively selected. The chain carries TRBV7-6 and TRBJ1-4, with D perhaps TRBD1 (6 bases). The TCR comes from a man younger than 30 in good health. Here the CDR3 reads CASSLSPLGGGLFEKLFF. The DNA of the CDR3 is TGTGCCAGCAGCTTATCCCCTTTAGGTGGGGGGCTGTTTGAAAAACTGTTTTTT.